These 12 T cell receptor beta chains originate from one sample sequenced in a study of PD-1 blockade in mismatch repair-deficient tumors. Using immunoSEQ multiplex PCR, the repertoire was profiled, and TCRdb retains in-frame clones only, with some absent. This sample yields around 100,000 clones, of which about 80% are seen a single time; 4% to 5% belongs to the top ten. The source material was peripheral blood, sampled more than 58 weeks after starting pembrolizumab. All receptors come from an adult with mismatch repair-deficient cancer.

The CDR3 bases are TGTGCCAGCAGCACGGTAGGGGGCGCGGGTCAGCCCCAGCATTTT. Translated, it gives CASSTVGGAGQPQHF. The chain has TRBV21-1 and TRBJ1-5; TRBD1, the D gene given by the table, was not confirmed from the DNA. TRBV21-1 corresponds to a pseudogene. The CDR3 contains 15 residues.

Details on this clone: This may arise from a read error, as a much more abundant clone is one base away. The chain carries TRBV11-3 and TRBJ2-3; D ambiguous. Trimming took off 4 bases at V and 1 base at J, with 3 bases between the two ends. The germline V gene has CDR1 SGHNT and CDR2 YENEEA. This CDR3 comprises 12 residues. The DNA for the CDR3 is TGTGCCAGCAGCTCCCGCACAGATACGCAGTATTTT. As protein: CASSSRTDTQYF.

The V gene is TRBV7-3, the J gene TRBJ1-6; no definite D call. Deletions cut 4 bases from V and 5 bases from J, with 6 bases between. This CDR3 contains 13 residues. The V gene's germline CDR1 is SGHTA and CDR2 FQGTGA. In DNA, the CDR3 is TGTGCCAGCAGCTCGTCAGATAATTCACCCCTCCACTTT. Amino acids: CASSSSDNSPLHF.

CDR3: CASSLGPAGGNTQYF. The CDR3 nucleotides are TGCGCCAGCAGCTTGGGGCCAGCGGGAGGGAATACGCAGTATTTT. The chain employs TRBV5-1 and TRBJ2-3, with 10 nucleotides matching TRBD2. CDR3 length: 15 residues. V was pared by 0 bases and J by 7 bases, with 5 bases of the junction left unmatched. CDR1 SGHRS and CDR2 YFSETQ come from the germline V gene.

The V call is TRBV5-4, the J call TRBJ1-1; D may be TRBD1 (6 bases). CDR3 length: 17 amino acids. In germline, CDR1 is SGHNT, CDR2 YYREEE (reference sequence). V was clipped by 3 bases and J by 4 bases, with 22 bases between them. CDR3: CASSSGVKQGIFTEAFF. CDR3 DNA: TGTGCCAGCAGCTCAGGGGTTAAACAGGGTATATTCACTGAAGCTTTCTTT.

The CDR3: CAWSVESKQFF. Written as DNA, the CDR3 is TGTGCCTGGAGTGTTGAGTCTAAGCAGTTCTTC. The V gene is TRBV30, the J gene TRBJ2-1; no firm D call. Germline V gives CDR1 GTSNPN, CDR2 SVGIG (reference sequence). The CDR3 consists of 11 residues. Trimming pared 0 bases from V and 11 bases from J, leaving 8 bases between.

V usage is TRBV7-2 and J usage is TRBJ2-5, with TRBD2 matching over 9 bases. Germline V CDR1 and CDR2: SGHTA, FQGNSA. The CDR3 is 14 amino acids. The V and J ends lost 6 bases and 4 bases, in that order; junction bases with no gene match: 6. DNA for the CDR3: TGTGCCAGCAGGGAGGGACTAGCCTTAGAGACCCAGTACTTC. This sequence encodes CASREGLALETQYF.

The chain is built from TRBV19 and TRBJ1-2; D call uncertain. CDR1 and CDR2 (germline): LNHDA, SQIVND (reference sequence). V was pared by 7 bases and J by 0 bases, with 18 bases between. The CDR3 consists of 16 residues. CDR3 region: CASTPTRMGTNYGYTF. The CDR3 nucleotides are TGTGCCAGTACCCCGACAAGGATGGGAACTAACTATGGCTACACCTTC.

This clone was detected a few times. The chain uses TRBV2 and TRBJ1-3; the D gene is possibly TRBD1 (5 bases). The ends were cut back, 7 bases at V and 3 bases at J, with 10 bases in the middle. Germline CDR1 is SNHLY and CDR2 is FYNNEI. The CDR3 length is 13 residues. The CDR3 DNA follows: TGTGCCAGCACTGGGACGGTTGGAAACACCATATATTTT. Its translation is CASTGTVGNTIYF.

This clone was seen once. The J gene is TRBJ1-3, the V gene TRBV9; D is unclear. The CDR3 extends over 15 amino acids. In germline, CDR1 is SGDLS, CDR2 YYNGEE. The ends were cut back, 0 bases at V and 2 bases at J, with 9 bases in the middle. The CDR3 protein is CASSVDGYPGNTIYF. CDR3 DNA: TGTGCCAGCAGCGTAGACGGATATCCTGGAAACACCATATATTTT.

This chain joins TRBV10-1 and TRBJ1-1; 7 bases fit TRBD1. V trimming: 10 bases; J trimming: 1 base; junction bases outside the gene matches: 12. Looked up from germline, CDR1 is WNHNN and CDR2 is SYGVQD (reference sequence). This CDR3 region has 15 residues. For the CDR3, the DNA is TGCGCCACCTTAGTCCGGGACAGCGAGAACACTGAAGCTTTCTTT. Translation: CATLVRDSENTEAFF.

This rearrangement joins TRBV6-6 to TRBJ1-2; D possibly corresponds to TRBD1 (5 bases). Between the trimmed V and J ends, which lost 10 bases and 5 bases, there was a span of 17 bases. The length of the CDR3 is 13 residues. The germline V gene encodes CDR1 MNHNY and CDR2 SVGAGI (reference sequence). Written as DNA, the CDR3 is TGTGCCACTACGGGACTGAATTTTTATGGCTACACCTTC. It encodes CATTGLNFYGYTF.